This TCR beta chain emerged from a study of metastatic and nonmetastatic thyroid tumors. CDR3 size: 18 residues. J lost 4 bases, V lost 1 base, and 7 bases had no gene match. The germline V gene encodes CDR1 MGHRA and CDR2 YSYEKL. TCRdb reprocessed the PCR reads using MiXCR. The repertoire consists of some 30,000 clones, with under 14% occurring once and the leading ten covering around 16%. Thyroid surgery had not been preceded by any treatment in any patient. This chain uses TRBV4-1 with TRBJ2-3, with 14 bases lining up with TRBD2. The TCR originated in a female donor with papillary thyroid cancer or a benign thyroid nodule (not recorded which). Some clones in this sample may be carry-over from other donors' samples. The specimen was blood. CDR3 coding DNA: TGCGCCAGCAGCCAAGGAAGACTAGCGGGAGGGAATGCAGATACGCAGTATTTT. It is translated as CASSQGRLAGGNADTQYF.